Listed below are T cell receptor beta chains from one sample, sequenced in a study of OX40 agonist ivuxolimab in advanced cancers. Sequencing was performed with immunoSEQ multiplex PCR; in TCRdb, only in-frame clones are kept and a portion is missing. Found here are approximately 65,000 clones, about nine tenths of them singletons; the top ten hold 1.1%. The specimen comprised CD4+ or CD8+ T cells sorted from blood, sampled in a trial of the OX40 agonist ivuxolimab. The receptors were sampled from an adult with an advanced solid tumor such as melanoma, head and neck, liver or kidney cancer. Each CDR3 is given with its conserved first and last residue. The order of the fields is D gene, V gene, clone size, J gene, CDR3 DNA, CDR3 protein. The D gene is left open where the match is weak. The size of a clone is reported for some rows only, either as once, few or many, or as a class for expanded clones.

d_call: -; v_call: TRBV10-3; clone_size: -; j_call: TRBJ2-2; cdr3_nt: TGTGCCATCAGTTTAGGTGGCGGCACCGGGGAGCTGTTTTTT; cdr3_aa: CAISLGGGTGELFF
d_call: TRBD2; v_call: TRBV15; clone_size: -; j_call: TRBJ2-1; cdr3_nt: TGTGCCACCAGCAGGAGCGGGAGAGGATCATTCAATGAGCAGTTCTTC; cdr3_aa: CATSRSGRGSFNEQFF
d_call: -; v_call: TRBV6-1; clone_size: -; j_call: TRBJ1-2; cdr3_nt: TGTGCCAGCAGTGAAGGTCTGGGCGGAGACTATGGCTACACCTTC; cdr3_aa: CASSEGLGGDYGYTF
d_call: -; v_call: TRBV6-5; clone_size: -; j_call: TRBJ2-1; cdr3_nt: TGTGCCAGCACCCTAGGACCTCCCTACAATGAGCAGTTCTTC; cdr3_aa: CASTLGPPYNEQFF
d_call: TRBD1; v_call: TRBV6-6; clone_size: -; j_call: TRBJ1-1; cdr3_nt: TGTGCCAGCACTCTCCCCCCGGGACAGGGGGGGCCTGAAGCTTTCTTT; cdr3_aa: CASTLPPGQGGPEAFF
d_call: -; v_call: TRBV2; clone_size: -; j_call: TRBJ2-7; cdr3_nt: TGTGCCAGCCGCCCGGGAGCCCTTCGTGACTACGAGCAGTACTTC; cdr3_aa: CASRPGALRDYEQYF
d_call: TRBD1; v_call: TRBV5-5; clone_size: once; j_call: TRBJ1-2; cdr3_nt: TGTGCCAGCAGCTTGGCACAGGGGGATGGCTACACCTTC; cdr3_aa: CASSLAQGDGYTF
d_call: -; v_call: TRBV6-5; clone_size: -; j_call: TRBJ2-3; cdr3_nt: TGTGCCAGCAGTTCCACAGATACGCAGTATTTT; cdr3_aa: CASSSTDTQYF
d_call: TRBD1; v_call: TRBV7-2; clone_size: -; j_call: TRBJ1-1; cdr3_nt: TGTGCCAGCAGCCTTACAGGGGGAACGAACACTGAAGCTTTCTTT; cdr3_aa: CASSLTGGTNTEAFF
d_call: -; v_call: TRBV6-5; clone_size: -; j_call: TRBJ1-1; cdr3_nt: TGTGCCAGCAGTCCACGGAGGAACACTGAAGCTTTCTTT; cdr3_aa: CASSPRRNTEAFF
d_call: -; v_call: TRBV28; clone_size: -; j_call: TRBJ2-1; cdr3_nt: TGTGCCAGCAGTTCTCCGGATGGCTGGCAGTTCTTC; cdr3_aa: CASSSPDGWQFF
d_call: -; v_call: TRBV6-6; clone_size: -; j_call: TRBJ1-5; cdr3_nt: TGTGCCAGCAGTTACCCTGAGCCCCAGCATTTT; cdr3_aa: CASSYPEPQHF
d_call: TRBD1; v_call: TRBV6-1; clone_size: -; j_call: TRBJ1-1; cdr3_nt: TGTGCCAGCAGTGAAAAACAGGGGGCGCGGACTGAAGCTTTCTTT; cdr3_aa: CASSEKQGARTEAFF
d_call: -; v_call: TRBV7-9; clone_size: once; j_call: TRBJ2-7; cdr3_nt: TGTGCCAGCAGCTTAGGTACGGAAAGCTCCTACGAGCAGTACTTC; cdr3_aa: CASSLGTESSYEQYF
d_call: -; v_call: TRBV7-3; clone_size: -; j_call: TRBJ2-7; cdr3_nt: TGTGCCAGCAGCCAGTGGGTTACCTACGAGCAGTACTTC; cdr3_aa: CASSQWVTYEQYF
d_call: -; v_call: TRBV7-9; clone_size: -; j_call: TRBJ2-3; cdr3_nt: TGTGCCAGCAGCTTGGCCAATACGCAGTATTTT; cdr3_aa: CASSLANTQYF
d_call: -; v_call: TRBV27; clone_size: -; j_call: TRBJ2-1; cdr3_nt: TGTGCCAGCAGTTTGAGTCTAGCTTCGTACAATGAGCAGTTCTTC; cdr3_aa: CASSLSLASYNEQFF
d_call: -; v_call: TRBV6-6; clone_size: -; j_call: TRBJ2-7; cdr3_nt: TGTGCCAGCAGTTACTCGCGGGGAGCCTACGAGCAGTACTTC; cdr3_aa: CASSYSRGAYEQYF
d_call: -; v_call: TRBV28; clone_size: -; j_call: TRBJ1-1; cdr3_nt: TGTGCCAGCAGCCGCCGGGTGAACACTGAAGCTTTCTTT; cdr3_aa: CASSRRVNTEAFF
d_call: TRBD2; v_call: TRBV10-2; clone_size: -; j_call: TRBJ2-7; cdr3_nt: TGCGCCAGCAGTGAGGCTAGCGGGACTGACGAGCAGTACTTC; cdr3_aa: CASSEASGTDEQYF
d_call: -; v_call: TRBV11-2; clone_size: medium-sized; j_call: TRBJ1-2; cdr3_nt: TGTGCCAGCAGCTTAGAGCCTTCTAACTATGGCTACACCTTC; cdr3_aa: CASSLEPSNYGYTF
d_call: -; v_call: TRBV28; clone_size: once; j_call: TRBJ2-1; cdr3_nt: TGTGCCAGCGCGGGACCTCTTAATGAGCAGTTCTTC; cdr3_aa: CASAGPLNEQFF
d_call: -; v_call: TRBV28; clone_size: -; j_call: TRBJ2-7; cdr3_nt: TGTGCCAGCAGTTTATGGGCTCGGTTGCACGAGCAGTACTTC; cdr3_aa: CASSLWARLHEQYF
d_call: -; v_call: TRBV6-1; clone_size: few; j_call: TRBJ2-1; cdr3_nt: TGTGCCAGCAGTGATGGGGTGGGTAGGCCTTACAATGAGCAGTTCTTC; cdr3_aa: CASSDGVGRPYNEQFF
d_call: -; v_call: TRBV28; clone_size: -; j_call: TRBJ2-1; cdr3_nt: TGTGCCAGCAGGACGTCGGACAGTTACAATGAGCAGTTCTTC; cdr3_aa: CASRTSDSYNEQFF
d_call: TRBD2; v_call: TRBV7-2; clone_size: once; j_call: TRBJ2-7; cdr3_nt: TGTGCCAGCAGCTTCGGGGAAGCGGGAAGCTTCCACGAGCAGTACTTC; cdr3_aa: CASSFGEAGSFHEQYF
d_call: -; v_call: TRBV7-7; clone_size: -; j_call: TRBJ2-6; cdr3_nt: TGTGCCAGCAGCTCAGAAGCCTCTGGGGCCAACGTCCTGACTTTC; cdr3_aa: CASSSEASGANVLTF
d_call: TRBD1; v_call: TRBV6-6; clone_size: -; j_call: TRBJ2-1; cdr3_nt: TGTGCCAGCAGGGTTACAGGGGCCGGTGAGCAGTTCTTC; cdr3_aa: CASRVTGAGEQFF
d_call: -; v_call: TRBV7-2; clone_size: -; j_call: TRBJ1-1; cdr3_nt: TGTGCCAGCAGCTCAGCGCTGTTGGACACTGAAGCTTTCTTT; cdr3_aa: CASSSALLDTEAFF
d_call: TRBD2; v_call: TRBV18; clone_size: -; j_call: TRBJ2-5; cdr3_nt: TGTGCCAGCTCACCACCGAAGCCTAGCGGGTTATACTTC; cdr3_aa: CASSPPKPSGLYF
d_call: TRBD1; v_call: TRBV28; clone_size: -; j_call: TRBJ1-5; cdr3_nt: TGTGCCAGCAATAGTGGGACAGGCGGTCGGCCCCAGCATTTT; cdr3_aa: CASNSGTGGRPQHF
d_call: -; v_call: TRBV7-2; clone_size: -; j_call: TRBJ1-2; cdr3_nt: TGTGCCAGCAGCTTCCCGGACAGAGAAGGCTACACCTTC; cdr3_aa: CASSFPDREGYTF
d_call: -; v_call: TRBV18; clone_size: -; j_call: TRBJ2-1; cdr3_nt: TGTGCCAGCTCACCACCGCCGAACAATGAGCAGTTCTTC; cdr3_aa: CASSPPPNNEQFF
d_call: TRBD1; v_call: TRBV15; clone_size: -; j_call: TRBJ2-3; cdr3_nt: TGTGCCACCAGCTCCCGGACAGGGTCGGTGGCAGATACGCAGTATTTT; cdr3_aa: CATSSRTGSVADTQYF
d_call: -; v_call: TRBV5-1; clone_size: medium-sized; j_call: TRBJ2-3; cdr3_nt: TGCGCCAGCAGCTTGGGCCGGAGTGACGATACGCAGTATTTT; cdr3_aa: CASSLGRSDDTQYF
d_call: -; v_call: TRBV4-1; clone_size: -; j_call: TRBJ2-7; cdr3_nt: TGCGCCAGCAGCCAAGACCCCGGTAGGGTAGCCTACGAGCAGTACTTC; cdr3_aa: CASSQDPGRVAYEQYF
d_call: -; v_call: TRBV7-2; clone_size: -; j_call: TRBJ1-4; cdr3_nt: TGTGCCAGCAGCTTATATATGGGAAGATTGTTTTTT; cdr3_aa: CASSLYMGRLFF
d_call: TRBD2; v_call: TRBV5-1; clone_size: -; j_call: TRBJ2-1; cdr3_nt: TGCGCCAGCAGCTTGTCCGGGACTAGAGCGAATGAGCAGTTCTTC; cdr3_aa: CASSLSGTRANEQFF
d_call: -; v_call: TRBV18; clone_size: once; j_call: TRBJ2-2; cdr3_nt: TGTGCCAGCTCACCAGGGCGAAACACCGGGGAGCTGTTTTTT; cdr3_aa: CASSPGRNTGELFF
d_call: -; v_call: TRBV9; clone_size: -; j_call: TRBJ1-2; cdr3_nt: TGTGCCAGCAGCGTTACAGGGTTTGGTGGCTACACCTTC; cdr3_aa: CASSVTGFGGYTF
d_call: TRBD2; v_call: TRBV7-9; clone_size: -; j_call: TRBJ2-7; cdr3_nt: TGTGCCAGCCGGGGGGGACGTAAAGGGTCCTACGAGCAGTACTTC; cdr3_aa: CASRGGRKGSYEQYF
d_call: TRBD2; v_call: TRBV28; clone_size: once; j_call: TRBJ2-1; cdr3_nt: TGTGCCAGCCTCCCCCCGGGACTAGCGGGTGGGGGGCTGTTCTTC; cdr3_aa: CASLPPGLAGGGLFF
d_call: -; v_call: TRBV7-2; clone_size: once; j_call: TRBJ2-5; cdr3_nt: TGTGCCAGCAGCTTAGCTGGGGGGATGCGGACCCAGTACTTC; cdr3_aa: CASSLAGGMRTQYF
d_call: TRBD1; v_call: TRBV19; clone_size: -; j_call: TRBJ1-4; cdr3_nt: TGTGCCAGCGGACGAATGACAGGGTATGAAAAACTGTTTTTT; cdr3_aa: CASGRMTGYEKLFF
d_call: TRBD1; v_call: TRBV6-6; clone_size: few; j_call: TRBJ2-7; cdr3_nt: TGTGCCAGCAGTAAAGGGACAGGGCCCCAGGAGCAGTACTTC; cdr3_aa: CASSKGTGPQEQYF
d_call: -; v_call: TRBV19; clone_size: -; j_call: TRBJ2-1; cdr3_nt: TGTGCCAGTAGTGGAAACCGGGACAGCGGGGGCAATGAGCAGTTCTTC; cdr3_aa: CASSGNRDSGGNEQFF
d_call: -; v_call: TRBV21-1; clone_size: -; j_call: TRBJ2-7; cdr3_nt: TGTGCCAGCATTCTAGCCCTAAACGCCAAGCGGGACCCCTACGAGCAGTACTTC; cdr3_aa: CASILALNAKRDPYEQYF
d_call: -; v_call: TRBV5-1; clone_size: -; j_call: TRBJ1-2; cdr3_nt: TGCGCCAGCAGCTTAGGCACCTCTAACTATGGCTACACCTTC; cdr3_aa: CASSLGTSNYGYTF
d_call: TRBD1; v_call: TRBV10-3; clone_size: medium-sized; j_call: TRBJ2-7; cdr3_nt: TGTGCCATCAGTGAGAACAGGGGGGCTCGCTACGAGCAGTACTTC; cdr3_aa: CAISENRGARYEQYF
d_call: TRBD1; v_call: TRBV9; clone_size: -; j_call: TRBJ2-5; cdr3_nt: TGTGCCAGCAGCGTAGGGGTGACAGGGGGCCGAGAGACCCAGTACTTC; cdr3_aa: CASSVGVTGGRETQYF